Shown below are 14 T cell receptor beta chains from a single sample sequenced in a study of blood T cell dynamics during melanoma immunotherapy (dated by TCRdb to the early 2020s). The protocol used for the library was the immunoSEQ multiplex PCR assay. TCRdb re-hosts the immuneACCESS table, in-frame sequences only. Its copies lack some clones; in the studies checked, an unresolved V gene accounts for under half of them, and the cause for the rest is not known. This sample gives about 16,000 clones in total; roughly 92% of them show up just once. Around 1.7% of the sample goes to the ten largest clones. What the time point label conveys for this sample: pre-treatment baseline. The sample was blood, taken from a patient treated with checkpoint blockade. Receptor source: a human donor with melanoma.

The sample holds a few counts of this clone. The CDR3: CASRPWGTQGYTF. The CDR3 DNA reads TGTGCCAGCAGACCCTGGGGAACTCAGGGCTACACCTTC. The rearrangement uses TRBV2 and TRBJ1-2, with unresolved D. The V end lost 6 bases, the J end lost 8 bases, and 16 bases lay between the germline ends. CDR1 and CDR2 from the germline V gene are SNHLY and FYNNEI. The CDR3 contains 13 residues.

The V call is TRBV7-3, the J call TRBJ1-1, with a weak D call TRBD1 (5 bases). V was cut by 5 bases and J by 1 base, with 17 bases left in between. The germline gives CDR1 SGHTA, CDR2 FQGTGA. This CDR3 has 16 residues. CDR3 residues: CASSPPRDRRNTEAFF. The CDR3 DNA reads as TGTGCCAGCAGCCCCCCCAGGGATAGGAGGAACACTGAAGCTTTCTTT.

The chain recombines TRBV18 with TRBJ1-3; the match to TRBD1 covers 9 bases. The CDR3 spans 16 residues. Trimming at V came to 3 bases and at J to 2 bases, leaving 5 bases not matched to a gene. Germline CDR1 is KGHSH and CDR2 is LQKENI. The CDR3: CASSPGQGNPGNTIYF. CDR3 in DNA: TGTGCCAGCTCACCCGGACAGGGGAACCCTGGAAACACCATATATTTT.

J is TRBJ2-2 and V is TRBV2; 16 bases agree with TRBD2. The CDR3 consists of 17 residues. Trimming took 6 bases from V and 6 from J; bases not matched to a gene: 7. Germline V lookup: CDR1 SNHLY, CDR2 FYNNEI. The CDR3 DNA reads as TGTGCCAGCAGCCCGGGACTAGCGGGAGGGAGTGCCGGGGAGCTGTTTTTT. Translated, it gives CASSPGLAGGSAGELFF.

CDR3 residues: CASSTSGNGGETQYF. In DNA, the CDR3 is TGTGCCAGTAGTACCTCGGGCAACGGTGGGGAGACCCAGTACTTC. J is TRBJ2-5 and V is TRBV19; D gene uncertain. CDR1 LNHDA and CDR2 SQIVND come from the germline V gene (reference sequence). Trimming shortened V by 4 bases and J by 5 bases, and 17 bases separated the two germline ends. This CDR3 is 15 amino acids long.

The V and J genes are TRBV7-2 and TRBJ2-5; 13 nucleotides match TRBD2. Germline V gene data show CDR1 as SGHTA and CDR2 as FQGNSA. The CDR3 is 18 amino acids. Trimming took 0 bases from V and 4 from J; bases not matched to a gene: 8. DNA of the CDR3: TGTGCCAGCAGCTTAGCGCAAGGACTAGCGGGGGCGCGAGAGACCCAGTACTTC. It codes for CASSLAQGLAGARETQYF.

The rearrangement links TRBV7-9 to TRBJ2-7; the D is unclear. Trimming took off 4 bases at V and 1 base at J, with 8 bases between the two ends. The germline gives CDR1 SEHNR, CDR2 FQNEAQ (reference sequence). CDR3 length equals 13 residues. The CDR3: CASSSPVSYEQYF. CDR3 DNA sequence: TGTGCCAGCAGCTCCCCAGTTTCCTACGAGCAGTACTTC.

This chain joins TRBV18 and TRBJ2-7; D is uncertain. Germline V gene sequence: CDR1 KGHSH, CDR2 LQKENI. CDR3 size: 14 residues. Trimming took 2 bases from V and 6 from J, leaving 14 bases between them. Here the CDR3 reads CASSPSNARAEQYF. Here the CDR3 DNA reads TGTGCCAGCTCACCATCTAATGCAAGGGCCGAGCAGTACTTC.

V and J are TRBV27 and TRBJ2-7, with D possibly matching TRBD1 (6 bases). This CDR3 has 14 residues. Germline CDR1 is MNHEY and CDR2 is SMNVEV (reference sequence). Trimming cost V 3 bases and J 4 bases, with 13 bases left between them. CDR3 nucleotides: TGTGCCAGCAGTTTGGGCAGGGGAAAATACGAGCAGTACTTC. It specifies CASSLGRGKYEQYF.

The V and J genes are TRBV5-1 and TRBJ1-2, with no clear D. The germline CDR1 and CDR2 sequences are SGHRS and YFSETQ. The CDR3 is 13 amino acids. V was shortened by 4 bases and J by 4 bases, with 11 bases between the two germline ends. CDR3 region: CASSPAGPYGYTF. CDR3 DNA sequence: TGCGCCAGCAGCCCCGCCGGGCCCTATGGCTACACCTTC.

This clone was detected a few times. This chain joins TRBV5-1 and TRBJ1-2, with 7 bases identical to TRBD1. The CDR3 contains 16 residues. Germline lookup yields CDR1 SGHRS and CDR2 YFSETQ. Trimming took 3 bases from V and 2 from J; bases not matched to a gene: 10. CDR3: CASSSWGRGVNYGYTF. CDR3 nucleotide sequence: TGCGCCAGCAGCTCTTGGGGCAGGGGGGTAAACTATGGCTACACCTTC.

The CDR3 region is CASSSMSGTGGAQTQYF. DNA for the CDR3: TGTGCCAGCAGCTCAATGTCCGGGACAGGGGGCGCACAGACCCAGTACTTC. The chain carries TRBV7-2 and TRBJ2-5, with 12 bases aligning to TRBD1. Germline CDR1 SGHTA, CDR2 FQGNSA. The V gene end was trimmed by 4 bases and the J gene end by 6 bases; junction bases not matched to a gene: 12. This CDR3 region has 17 residues.

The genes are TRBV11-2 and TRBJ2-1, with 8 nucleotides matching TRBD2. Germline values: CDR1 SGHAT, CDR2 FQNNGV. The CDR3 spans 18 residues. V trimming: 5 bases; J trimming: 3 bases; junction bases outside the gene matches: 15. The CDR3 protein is CASSKPWVWRGVYNEQFF. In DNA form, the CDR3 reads TGTGCCAGCAGCAAGCCTTGGGTCTGGCGGGGGGTCTACAATGAGCAGTTCTTC.

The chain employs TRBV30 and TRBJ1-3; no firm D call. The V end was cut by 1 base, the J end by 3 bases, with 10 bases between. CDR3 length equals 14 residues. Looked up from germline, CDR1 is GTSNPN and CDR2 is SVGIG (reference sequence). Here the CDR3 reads CAWSAGRNGNTIYF. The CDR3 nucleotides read TGTGCCTGGAGTGCCGGACGTAATGGAAACACCATATATTTT.